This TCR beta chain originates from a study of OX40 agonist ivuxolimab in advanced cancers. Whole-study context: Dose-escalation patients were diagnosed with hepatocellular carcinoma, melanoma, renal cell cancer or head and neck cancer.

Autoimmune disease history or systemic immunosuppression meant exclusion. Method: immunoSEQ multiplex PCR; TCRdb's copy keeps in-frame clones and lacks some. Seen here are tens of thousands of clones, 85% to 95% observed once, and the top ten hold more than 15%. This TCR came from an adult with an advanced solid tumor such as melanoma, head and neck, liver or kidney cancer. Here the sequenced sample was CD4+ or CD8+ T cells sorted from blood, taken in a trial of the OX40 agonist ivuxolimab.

The CDR3 DNA sequence: TGTGCCAGCAGTCTTGGACTAGCGGGGGAGACAGATACGCAGTATTTT. Its translation: CASSLGLAGETDTQYF. The chain is built from TRBV2 and TRBJ2-3; 13 nucleotides align to TRBD2. CDR1 is SNHLY and CDR2 is FYNNEI in the germline V gene. The junction had 5 bases not matched to a gene; V was cut back by 5 bases and J by 3 bases. This CDR3 spans 16 amino acids.